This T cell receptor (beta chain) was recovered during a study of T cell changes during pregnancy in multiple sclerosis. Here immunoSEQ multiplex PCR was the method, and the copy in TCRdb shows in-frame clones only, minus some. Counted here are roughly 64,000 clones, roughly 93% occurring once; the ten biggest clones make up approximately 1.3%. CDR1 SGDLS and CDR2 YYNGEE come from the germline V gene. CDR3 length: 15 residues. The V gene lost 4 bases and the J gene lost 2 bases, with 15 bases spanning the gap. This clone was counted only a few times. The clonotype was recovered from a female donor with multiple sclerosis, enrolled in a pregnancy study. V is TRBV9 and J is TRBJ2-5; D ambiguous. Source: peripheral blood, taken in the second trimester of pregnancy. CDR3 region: CASSLSSHYQETQYF. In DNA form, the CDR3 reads TGTGCCAGCAGCCTATCCTCCCACTATCAAGAGACCCAGTACTTC.